This TCR beta chain was captured by sequencing in a study of blood T cell repertoires in COVID-19. Study context: Some COVID-19 samples were acute and others convalescent; all came from the United States, Italy and Spain. T cells, B-cell-depleted T cells, or PBMCs supplied cDNA or gDNA.

While infection was still active, Seattle patients were enrolled and then followed longitudinally. As originally analysed: It was from reference gene primer amplification that nucleated cell counts were estimated. Some clones are missing from TCRdb's copy, which holds only in-frame ones; the method was immunoSEQ multiplex PCR. V, J and clone size reflect that table, while D and trimming were determined from the DNA. The table records roughly 480,000 clones, 89% of them present only once. The CDR3 runs to 15 residues. Per germline, CDR1 SGHAT and CDR2 FQNNGV. V was pared by 0 bases and J by 7 bases, with 2 bases of the junction left unmatched.

This sequence was found in a man younger than 30 with COVID-19, enrolled during active disease. Sequenced: peripheral blood. This chain uses TRBV11-2 with TRBJ2-1; 11 nucleotides align to TRBD1. CDR3 protein: CASSLDGQGANEQFF. The CDR3 DNA reads TGTGCCAGCAGCTTAGATGGACAGGGGGCGAATGAGCAGTTCTTC.